This TCR beta chain is from a study of T cell responses to AZD1222 COVID-19 vaccine. The study, taken as a whole, reports: Close to half of spike-specific TCRs reportedly recognize unmutated variant regions. Repertoire collection took place solely once the T cell response had peaked.

Profiling relied on immunoSEQ multiplex PCR, and the TCRdb table lists in-frame clones only, not all of them. The table lists some 120,000 clones, 75% to 90% of them singletons. A word on this clone: The antigen remains unidentified.

Between the trimmed V and J ends, which lost 5 bases and 1 base, there was a span of 14 bases. Germline CDR1 is SEHNR and CDR2 is FQNEAQ (reference sequence). The CDR3 totals 15 residues. The chain is built from TRBV7-9 and TRBJ1-1; possible D gene TRBD1, 5 bases. The input for sequencing was peripheral blood, taken on day 0 of MenACWY control vaccination. This TCR was recovered from an adult in good health. This CDR3 is CASSPPGGENTEAFF. The CDR3 DNA reads TGTGCCAGCAGCCCCCCGGGAGGGGAGAACACTGAAGCTTTCTTT.